Listed here are 13 T cell receptor beta chains from one sample, sequenced in a study of blood T cell repertoires in COVID-19. Here immunoSEQ multiplex PCR was the method, and the copy in TCRdb shows in-frame clones only, minus some. The top ten clones hold over 0.2% of a sample with just over 650,000 clones, about 87% of them seen once. The sample taken for sequencing was peripheral blood. Receptor source: a woman younger than 30 with acute or convalescent COVID-19.

V is TRBV4-1 and J is TRBJ1-1, with TRBD1 matching over 9 bases. Germline V lookup: CDR1 MGHRA, CDR2 YSYEKL. Trimming took 0 bases from V and 0 from J; bases not matched to a gene: 5. The CDR3 has 17 amino acids. The CDR3 region is CASSQDRTGAMNTEAFF. The CDR3 coding sequence is TGCGCCAGCAGCCAAGACCGGACAGGGGCGATGAACACTGAAGCTTTCTTT.

V gene TRBV24-1 combines with J gene TRBJ2-1; 9 bases line up with TRBD1. Per germline, CDR1 KGHDR and CDR2 SFDVKD. Losses at the gene ends were 9 bases for V and 9 bases for J; bases not matched to a gene: 11. This CDR3 is built from 14 residues. The CDR3 protein is CATAKAQGAFEQFF. The CDR3 DNA sequence: TGTGCCACCGCAAAGGCACAGGGGGCGTTTGAGCAGTTCTTC.

This clone was detected once. The gene calls are TRBV7-2 and TRBJ2-7; D remains unclear. The CDR3 consists of 14 residues. The ends were cut back, 2 bases at V and 1 base at J, with 9 bases in the middle. Germline V gene data show CDR1 as SGHTA and CDR2 as FQGNSA. The CDR3, as DNA: TGTGCCAGCAGCTTATGGAGAAGTTCCTACGAGCAGTACTTC. It encodes CASSLWRSSYEQYF.

The chain employs TRBV7-2 and TRBJ1-2; 8 nucleotides line up with TRBD1. CDR1 and CDR2 (germline): SGHTA, FQGNSA. CDR3 length equals 14 residues. The J segment lost 5 bases and the V segment lost 5 bases, leaving 7 bases of the junction unmatched. In DNA form, the CDR3 reads TGTGCCAGCAGCCCACGAGGACAGGGATATGGCTACACCTTC. Its translation is CASSPRGQGYGYTF.

This clone appeared a few times. The genes are TRBV5-5 and TRBJ1-3; D is ambiguous. V lost 0 bases and J 1 base, leaving 8 bases between the germline ends. Looked up from germline, CDR1 is SGHKS and CDR2 is YYEKEE (reference sequence). This CDR3 is 15 amino acids long. CDR3 sequence (DNA): TGTGCCAGCAGCTTGGTAGCGGGTTCTGGAAACACCATATATTTT. It specifies CASSLVAGSGNTIYF.

The J gene is TRBJ1-2, the V gene TRBV4-2; weak D call: TRBD1 (6 bases). V was clipped by 1 base and J by 9 bases, with 12 bases between them. Per germline, CDR1 LGHNA and CDR2 YNFKEQ. The CDR3 runs to 13 residues. CDR3 protein: CASSQGQQGSYTF. The CDR3, as DNA: TGTGCCAGCAGCCAAGGCCAGCAGGGGAGCTACACCTTC.

The chain recombines TRBV7-9 with TRBJ1-2; 7 bases agree with TRBD1. Trimming removed 0 bases from V and 8 bases from J; junction bases left unmatched: 9. The CDR3 has 15 residues. From germline, CDR1 is SEHNR and CDR2 FQNEAQ (reference sequence). CDR3 sequence: CASSLASTGVRGYTF. CDR3 nucleotide sequence: TGTGCCAGCAGCTTAGCGTCCACAGGGGTTCGCGGCTACACCTTC.

Worth noting for this clone: At one of its ends the junction is not consistent with the germline gene, which may arise from a read error. This chain connects TRBV7-8 to TRBJ2-2; 8 positions match TRBD1. Germline V gene lookup returns CDR1 SGHVS and CDR2 FQNEAQ. CDR3 length: 21 amino acids. The CDR3 DNA reads as TGTGCCAGCAGCTTATCGGCGAAACCTCCCGGGGGCAGGGGGCCGGACGGGGAACTGTTTTTT. Protein: CASSLSAKPPGGRGPDGELFF.

The chain employs TRBV18 and TRBJ1-2, with D unresolved. The ends were cut back, 2 bases at V and 8 bases at J, with 9 bases in the middle. The CDR3 runs to 12 residues. CDR1 is KGHSH, CDR2 LQKENI, per germline. The CDR3 sequence is CASSPAREGYTF. CDR3 DNA sequence: TGTGCCAGCTCACCAGCGAGGGAGGGCTACACCTTC.

Worth noting for this clone: At the DNA level, this CDR3 is encoded by other sequences in the same sample as well. The chain links TRBV7-9 to TRBJ2-2; D is possibly TRBD1 (6 bases). V was trimmed by 1 base and J by 1 base, leaving 7 bases between them. This CDR3 is built from 15 residues. The germline V gene has CDR1 SEHNR and CDR2 FQNEAQ (reference sequence). The chain's CDR3 is CASSLGRGNTGELFF. The CDR3 DNA reads as TGTGCCAGCAGCTTAGGCAGGGGGAACACCGGGGAGCTGTTTTTT.

This clone was found a few times. Additional DNA sequences in this sample encode the identical CDR3. The chain uses TRBV5-6 and TRBJ2-1; D is uncertain. There are 13 residues in the CDR3. V was cut by 2 bases and J by 2 bases, with 5 bases left in between. Looked up from germline, CDR1 is SGHDT and CDR2 is YYEEEE. The CDR3 loop reads CASSFGAYNEQFF. CDR3 nucleotide sequence: TGTGCCAGCAGCTTTGGAGCCTACAATGAGCAGTTCTTC. The entire variable domain, with the rest obtained from reference TRBV5-6 and TRBJ2-1, is as follows: DAGVTQSPTHLIKTRGQQVTLRCSPKSGHDTVSWYQQALGQGPQFIFQYYEEEERQRGNFPDRFSGHQFPNYSSELNVNALLLGDSALYLCASSFGAYNEQFFGPGTRLTVL.

The rearrangement uses TRBV7-9 and TRBJ1-5, with D possibly TRBD1 on 6 matching bases. Germline-derived CDR1 and CDR2 are SEHNR and FQNEAQ (reference sequence). The CDR3 covers 14 residues. V lost 5 bases to trimming and J lost 2 bases, with 10 bases between them. CDR3: CASSPWTGNQPQHF. The CDR3 nucleotides read TGTGCCAGCAGCCCGTGGACAGGCAATCAGCCCCAGCATTTT.

This chain uses TRBV5-1 with TRBJ2-3, with TRBD2 matching 13 bases. Germline lookup yields CDR1 SGHRS and CDR2 YFSETQ. The V gene end was trimmed by 3 bases and the J gene end by 5 bases; junction bases not matched to a gene: 18. The CDR3 is made up of 20 amino acids. Here the CDR3 DNA reads TGCGCCAGCAGCTCCCCGGCGCGAACTAGCGGGGGGGTCGGGGGAGATACGCAGTATTTT. Translating gives CASSSPARTSGGVGGDTQYF. Looking up the rest from reference TRBV5-1 and TRBJ2-3 gives the full variable domain: KAGVTQTPRYLIKTRGQQVTLSCSPISGHRSVSWYQQTPGQGLQFLFEYFSETQRNKGNFPGRFSGRQFSNSRSEMNVSTLELGDSALYLCASSSPARTSGGVGGDTQYFGPGTRLTVL.